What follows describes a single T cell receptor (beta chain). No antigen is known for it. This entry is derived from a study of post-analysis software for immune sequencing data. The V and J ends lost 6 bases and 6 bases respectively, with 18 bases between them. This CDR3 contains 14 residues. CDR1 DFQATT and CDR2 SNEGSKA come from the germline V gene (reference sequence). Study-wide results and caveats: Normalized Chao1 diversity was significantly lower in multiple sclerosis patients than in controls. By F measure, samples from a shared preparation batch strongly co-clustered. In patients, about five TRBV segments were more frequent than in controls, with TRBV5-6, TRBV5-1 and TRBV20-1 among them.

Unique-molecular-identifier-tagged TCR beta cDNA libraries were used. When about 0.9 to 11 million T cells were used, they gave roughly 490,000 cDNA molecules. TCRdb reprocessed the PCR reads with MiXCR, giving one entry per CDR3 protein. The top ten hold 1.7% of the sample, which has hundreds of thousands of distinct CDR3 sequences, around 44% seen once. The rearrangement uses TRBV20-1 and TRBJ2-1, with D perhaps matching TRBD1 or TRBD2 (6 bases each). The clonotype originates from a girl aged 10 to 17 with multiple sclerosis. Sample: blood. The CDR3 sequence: CSAPPWGATNEQFF. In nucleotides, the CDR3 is TGCAGTGCCCCCCCTTGGGGGGCAACCAATGAGCAGTTCTTC.